The entry below gives a single T cell receptor (beta chain) sequence along with its context. TCRdb keeps only in-frame clones here, not all; method: immunoSEQ multiplex PCR. This table holds under 150,000 clones, about 93% found once. The V segment lost 4 bases and the J segment 3 bases; nucleotides outside the gene matches: 6. Germline-derived CDR1 and CDR2 are KGHSH and LQKENI. CDR3 size: 16 residues. These data belong to a study of T cells after somatic rescue of genetic block. The sample consisted of peripheral blood mononuclear cells (PBMCs). The receptor was isolated from a young woman. The V gene is TRBV18, the J gene TRBJ1-1, with 12 bases lining up with TRBD1. Here the CDR3 reads CASSRGTGGADTEAFF. For the CDR3, the DNA is TGTGCCAGCTCACGAGGGACAGGGGGCGCGGACACTGAAGCTTTCTTT.